These T cell receptor beta chains were read from a single sample in a study of human T cells and chemical hapten exposure. TCRdb reprocessed the RACE reads with MiXCR, giving one entry per CDR3 protein. The sample includes 95,000 to 150,000 distinct CDR3 sequences, about an eighth of them seen just once. The specimen was whole blood, collected in connection with sensitization to the hapten diphenylcyclopropenone (DPC). The receptor set was obtained from a man between 18 and 35 years old with alopecia areata. Some clones in this sample may be carry-over from other donors' samples. The CDR3 runs from the conserved cysteine through the conserved F or W. The D gene is left open where the match is weak. The size of a clone is reported for some rows only, either as once, few or many, or as a class for expanded clones.

TRBJ2-3	few	TRBD2	TRBV20-1	TGCAGTGCTAAGGGGACTAGCGGTACCACAGATACGCAGTATTTT	CSAKGTSGTTDTQYF
TRBJ2-7	.	TRBD1	TRBV29-1	TGCAGCGCGTGTTCTGACAGGGTCTACGAGCAGTACTTC	CSACSDRVYEQYF
TRBJ2-5	.	.	TRBV4-1	TGCGCCAGCAGCCAAGTTAGGGGCAGGGGAATAGAGACCCAGTACTTC	CASSQVRGRGIETQYF
TRBJ2-3	.	.	TRBV7-9	TGTGCCAGCAGTCCGCCTCTCAGGCACTCCTACCCGATGGATACGCAGTATTTT	CASSPPLRHSYPMDTQYF
TRBJ2-7	.	.	TRBV19	TGTGCCAGTAGTATCCTTTGGGGCAACTACGAGCAGTACTTC	CASSILWGNYEQYF
TRBJ2-5	many	.	TRBV29-1	TGCAGCGTTGAAGAGGCAGGTTTGTCCCAAGAGACCCAGTACTTC	CSVEEAGLSQETQYF
TRBJ2-3	.	.	TRBV9	TGTGCCAGCAGCGTAGACTGGGTAAAAGATACGCAGTATTTT	CASSVDWVKDTQYF
TRBJ1-5	.	TRBD1	TRBV20-1	TGCAGTGCTGAGGACAGGGCCGCTCAGCCCCAGCATTTT	CSAEDRAAQPQHF
TRBJ1-6	.	TRBD1	TRBV4-3	TGCGCCAGCAGCCAGGGACAGGGTGAGAATTCACCCCTCCACTTT	CASSQGQGENSPLHF
TRBJ2-7	few	.	TRBV29-1	TGCAGCGTTACACCGACTAGTTTGGGCGAGCAGTACTTC	CSVTPTSLGEQYF
TRBJ1-1	.	.	TRBV4-1	TGCGCCAGCAGCCAGCCTCGGAGGTTGGACACTGAAGCTTTCTTT	CASSQPRRLDTEAFF
TRBJ1-2	few	.	TRBV11-2	TGTGCCAGCAGCTCCCTAAGGCTGGGCTATGGCTACACCTTC	CASSSLRLGYGYTF
TRBJ2-1	few	.	TRBV7-2	TGTGCCAGCAGCTTAGACGGGCGGTACAATGAGCAGTTCTTC	CASSLDGRYNEQFF
TRBJ2-3	few	TRBD2	TRBV7-2	TGTGCCAGCAGCCCCGGACTAGCGGCAAGCACAGATACGCAGTATTTT	CASSPGLAASTDTQYF
TRBJ1-1	.	.	TRBV5-6	TGTGCCAGCAGCTTGTTTGGGGGCCACACTGAAGCTTTCTTT	CASSLFGGHTEAFF
TRBJ2-2	few	.	TRBV7-2	TGTGCCAGCAGCTTAGCGTTCCGAGGTGGGGAGCTGTTTTTT	CASSLAFRGGELFF
TRBJ2-4	few	TRBD1	TRBV7-2	TGTGCCAGCAGCTTACAAACAGGGGGCACGGCCAAAAACATTCAGTACTTC	CASSLQTGGTAKNIQYF
TRBJ1-1	few	.	TRBV12-3/TRBV12-4	TGTGCCAGCAGTTTTTACAGCTTGAACACTGAAGCTTTCTTT	CASSFYSLNTEAFF
TRBJ2-3	few	TRBD1	TRBV6-2/TRBV6-3	TGTGCCAGCGGTGGACAGGGTGGCACAGATACGCAGTATTTT	CASGGQGGTDTQYF
TRBJ2-7	.	TRBD1	TRBV10-3	TGTGCCATCAGAAATCCGGACAGGTCCCTCTACGAGCAGTACTTC	CAIRNPDRSLYEQYF
TRBJ2-2	many	.	TRBV7-2	TGTGCCAGCAGCCCATGGACAGTCACCGGGGAGCTGTTTTTT	CASSPWTVTGELFF
TRBJ1-1	.	.	TRBV7-9	TGTGCCAGCAGCTTAGATCCGGGACTGGACACTGAAGCTTTCTTT	CASSLDPGLDTEAFF
TRBJ1-1	many	.	TRBV18	TGTGCCAGCTCACCACTCGTGATAGCCACTAAAGCTGAAGCTTTCTTT	CASSPLVIATKAEAFF
TRBJ1-2	.	TRBD1	TRBV27	TGTGCCAGCAGTTTACAACAGGGGTTTGGCTACACCTTC	CASSLQQGFGYTF
TRBJ1-2	many	.	TRBV6-2/TRBV6-3	TGTGCCAGCATCGAGCCTCCGTATGGCTACACCTTC	CASIEPPYGYTF
TRBJ1-5	.	TRBD1	TRBV2	TGTGCCAGCAGTCCACAGGGGGACGCTCAGCCCCAGCATTTT	CASSPQGDAQPQHF
TRBJ1-5	.	.	TRBV7-8	TGTGCCAGCAGCTTGGATAACTCCAATCAGCCCCAGCATTTT	CASSLDNSNQPQHF
TRBJ2-5	few	TRBD1	TRBV11-2	TGTGCCAGCAGCTTATGGGGACAGGGACAAGAGACCCAGTACTTC	CASSLWGQGQETQYF
TRBJ2-1	.	.	TRBV4-3	TGCGCCAGCAGCCAACGGGACCAGTACAATGAGCAGTTCTTC	CASSQRDQYNEQFF
TRBJ1-6	many	.	TRBV15	TGTGCCACCAGCAAGCCCGACTCAAATTCACCCCTCCACTTT	CATSKPDSNSPLHF
TRBJ2-7	.	TRBD1	TRBV20-1	TGCAGTGCTAGACCGGACAGGGGGTTTTTCTACGAGCAGTACTTC	CSARPDRGFFYEQYF
TRBJ1-1	few	.	TRBV12-3/TRBV12-4	TGTGCCAGCAGTTTAGGCGGGGGAGGTGAAGCTTTCTTT	CASSLGGGGEAFF
TRBJ2-3	.	.	TRBV7-9	TGTGCCAGCAGCCCCCATTTCGATACGCAGTATTTT	CASSPHFDTQYF
TRBJ1-1	many	.	TRBV2	TGTGCCAGCAGTGTCGCTCCGGGGATGGATGAAGCTTTCTTT	CASSVAPGMDEAFF
TRBJ1-1	.	.	TRBV5-5	TGTGCCAGCAGCTTTTCGGCAGGGGTCACTGAAGCTTTCTTT	CASSFSAGVTEAFF
TRBJ1-4	.	.	TRBV4-3	TGCGCCAGCAGCCGGGGAAAGGGACTGTTTTTT	CASSRGKGLFF
TRBJ1-1	few	.	TRBV11-2	TGTGCCAGCAGCCAGAACCGGGGACGTGGTACTGAAGCTTTCTTT	CASSQNRGRGTEAFF
TRBJ1-5	once	.	TRBV7-2	TGTGCCAGCAGCTTAGACCTGGCAGATCAGCCCCAGCATTTT	CASSLDLADQPQHF
TRBJ1-6	many	TRBD1	TRBV7-2	TGTGCCAGCAGCTTAGACGGTACAGGGGGCGGTTCACCCCTCCACTTT	CASSLDGTGGGSPLHF
TRBJ2-7	many	TRBD1	TRBV10-1	TGCGCCAGCAACCCGGGACAGGGGCGCGAGCAGTACTTC	CASNPGQGREQYF